Only one count was recorded for the clone carrying this TCR beta chain. The sample comes from a study of control samples from healthy donors and cancer patients. Method: immunoSEQ multiplex PCR; TCRdb's copy keeps in-frame clones and lacks some. This sample has 100,000 to 150,000 clones, with around nine tenths found just once. Germline assignment: CDR1 SGHTA and CDR2 FQGTGA. This CDR3 region has 15 residues. The V end was cut by 3 bases, the J end by 6 bases, with 17 bases between. Sequencing input: blood. The chain carries TRBV7-3 and TRBJ1-1; a weak D match, TRBD1 (6 bases). This TCR was sampled from a man aged 40-50 years in good health. This CDR3 is CASSLSPQGIAEAFF. CDR3 coding DNA: TGTGCCAGCAGCTTGTCACCTCAGGGGATCGCTGAAGCTTTCTTT.